The 18 T cell receptor beta chains listed next were all sequenced from one sample in a study of T cell changes during pregnancy in multiple sclerosis. Measured with immunoSEQ multiplex PCR; TCRdb has only the in-frame clones, and not every one. The sample carries 70,000 to 95,000 clones, about 89% recorded once. The source was CD4+ T cells from peripheral blood mononuclear cells, collected in the second trimester of pregnancy. These receptors all stem from a female donor with multiple sclerosis, enrolled in a pregnancy study.

The chain combines TRBV7-3 with TRBJ1-2; 7 nucleotides agree with TRBD1. CDR3 length: 15 amino acids. V dropped 5 bases and J dropped 7; count of bases not matched to a gene: 13. CDR1 and CDR2 (germline): SGHTA, FQGTGA. CDR3 nucleotides: TGTGCCAGCAGCGATGCAGGGGGAGACTATGGTGGCTACACCTTC. Translated, it gives CASSDAGGDYGGYTF. The full variable domain, with the rest looked up from reference TRBV7-3 and TRBJ1-2, is GAGVSQTPSNKVTEKGKYVELRCDPISGHTALYWYRQSLGQGPEFLIYFQGTGAADDSGLPNDRFFAVRPEGSVSTLKIQRTERGDSAVYLCASSDAGGDYGGYTFGSGTRLTVV.

The genes are TRBV7-9 and TRBJ1-1, with D maybe TRBD1 (5 bases). With 5 bases removed from V and 7 bases from J, the gap between germline ends came to 17 bases. CDR3 length: 14 residues. Germline V gene sequence: CDR1 SEHNR, CDR2 FQNEAQ (reference sequence). The CDR3 bases are TGTGCCAGCAGCCGCGCCGGGACTAGGGGTGAAGCTTTCTTT. Translating gives CASSRAGTRGEAFF. The full variable domain, in which reference TRBV7-9 and TRBJ1-1 provide the parts outside the CDR3, is DTGVSQNPRHKITKRGQNVTFRCDPISEHNRLYWYRQTLGQGPEFLTYFQNEAQLEKSRLLSDRFSAERPKGSFSTLEIQRTEQGDSAMYLCASSRAGTRGEAFFGQGTRLTVV.

V is TRBV11-2 and J is TRBJ2-1, with 7 bases identical to TRBD2. Looked up from germline, CDR1 is SGHAT and CDR2 is FQNNGV. The V gene end was trimmed by 6 bases and the J gene end by 7 bases; junction bases not matched to a gene: 9. This CDR3 region has 14 residues. The CDR3 DNA is TGTGCCAGCAGGCCGGGGGGTAGAGTTAATGAGCAGTTCTTC. Translated, it gives CASRPGGRVNEQFF. Full variable domain (remainder filled in from reference TRBV11-2 and TRBJ2-1): EAGVAQSPRYKIIEKRQSVAFWCNPISGHATLYWYQQILGQGPKLLIQFQNNGVVDDSQLPKDRFSAERLKGVDSTLKIQPAKLEDSAVYLCASRPGGRVNEQFFGPGTRLTVL.

The chain recombines TRBV7-2 with TRBJ2-7; maybe TRBD1 (6 bases). CDR3 length equals 14 residues. V was trimmed by 2 bases and J by 5 bases, leaving 13 bases between them. Germline V gene sequence: CDR1 SGHTA, CDR2 FQGNSA. The DNA for the CDR3 is TGTGCCAGCAGCTTACAGGCCAGGGGAAACGAGCAGTACTTC. Protein sequence: CASSLQARGNEQYF.

The rearrangement links TRBV29-1 to TRBJ2-5; TRBD2 might be the D (7 bases). The germline V gene has CDR1 SQVTM and CDR2 ANQGSEA. Trimming removed 6 bases at V and 4 bases at J, with 15 bases between. The CDR3 has 13 amino acids. The CDR3 nucleotides read TGCAGCGTCATTAGTGGGGGGGCAGAGACCCAGTACTTC. Translation gives CSVISGGAETQYF.

This clone was seen only once. The rearrangement links TRBV7-7 to TRBJ2-7; TRBD1 agrees at 7 bases. The CDR3 totals 14 residues. V lost 11 bases and J lost 7; bases outside the gene matches: 17. Germline V gene data show CDR1 as SSHAT and CDR2 as FNYEAQ (reference sequence). The CDR3 nucleotides are TGTGCCGGGAAACGGACAGGACGGTACGGAGAGCAGTACTTC. Translated: CAGKRTGRYGEQYF.

This clone was seen once. This chain connects TRBV7-8 to TRBJ1-1; D gene unclear. Germline V CDR1 and CDR2: SGHVS, FQNEAQ. Deletions cut 5 bases from V and 1 base from J, with 8 bases between. The CDR3 is 13 amino acids. The CDR3 loop is CASSPYQNTEAFF. In DNA form, the CDR3 reads TGTGCCAGCAGCCCCTACCAGAACACTGAAGCTTTCTTT.

The CDR3 DNA reads TGTGCCTGGAGATTCGACAGCTATTCACCCCTCCACTTT. Translated, it gives CAWRFDSYSPLHF. The chain is built from TRBV30 and TRBJ1-6, with D tentatively TRBD1 (5 bases). Germline V gene lookup returns CDR1 GTSNPN and CDR2 SVGIG (reference sequence). V dropped 3 bases and J dropped 8 bases, with 11 bases sitting between them. The CDR3 contains 13 residues. Filled out from reference TRBV30 and TRBJ1-6, the complete variable domain reads SQTIHQWPATLVQPVGSPLSLECTVEGTSNPNLYWYRQAAGRGLQLLFYSVGIGQISSEVPQNLSASRPQDRQFILSSKKLLLSDSGFYLCAWRFDSYSPLHFGNGTRLTVT.

The J gene is TRBJ2-1, the V gene TRBV27, with 14 bases that match TRBD2. This CDR3 region has 17 residues. Germline trimming cut 5 bases from V and 7 bases from J; bases unmatched to any gene: 10. Germline CDR1 and CDR2: MNHEY and SMNVEV (reference sequence). CDR3 loop: CASSLNPGTSGRNEQFF. For the CDR3, the DNA is TGTGCCAGCAGTCTGAACCCCGGGACTAGCGGGAGAAATGAGCAGTTCTTC.

The chain couples TRBV7-6 to TRBJ1-5; 7 bases line up with TRBD1. This CDR3 has 14 amino acids. Germline V gene data show CDR1 as SGHVS and CDR2 as FNYEAQ. With V trimmed by 2 bases and J by 6 bases, 4 bases remained unmatched. CDR3 sequence (DNA): TGTGCCAGCAGCTTACAGCAGGGGGGTCAGCCCCAGCATTTT. It is translated as CASSLQQGGQPQHF.

This chain joins TRBV19 and TRBJ2-1, with D possibly matching TRBD2 (6 bases). The germline V gene encodes CDR1 LNHDA and CDR2 SQIVND (reference sequence). CDR3 length: 15 residues. Trimming took 6 bases from V and 8 from J, leaving 20 bases between them. Written as DNA, the CDR3 is TGTGCCAGTAGATCGGGGGAGTCGTTCATCGATGAGCAGTTCTTC. It is translated as CASRSGESFIDEQFF.

The chain recombines TRBV27 with TRBJ2-5, with 7 nucleotides matching TRBD1. J lost 2 bases, V lost 5 bases, and 11 bases had no gene match. The CDR3 is made up of 16 amino acids. Germline assignment: CDR1 MNHEY and CDR2 SMNVEV (reference sequence). The DNA for the CDR3 is TGTGCCAGCAGTAGACTATCTATGGGACAGCAAGAGACCCAGTACTTC. It codes for CASSRLSMGQQETQYF.

This clone was detected once. V gene TRBV25-1 combines with J gene TRBJ1-3; D unclear. This CDR3 region has 13 residues. V shed 4 bases and J shed 9 bases, with 13 bases lying between them. The germline V gene has CDR1 MGHDK and CDR2 SYGVNS. This CDR3 is CASSAPAGGTIYF. CDR3 bases: TGTGCCAGCAGTGCCCCTGCCGGAGGCACCATATATTTT.

This clone occurred once. The genes are TRBV18 and TRBJ1-4; D might be TRBD1 (5 bases). CDR1 is KGHSH and CDR2 is LQKENI in the germline V gene. Trimming took off 2 bases at V and 2 bases at J, with 12 bases between the two ends. The CDR3 has 16 residues. CDR3 nucleotide sequence: TGTGCCAGCTCACCATCCAGGGTTAATACTAATGAAAAACTGTTTTTT. It translates to CASSPSRVNTNEKLFF.

This clone was recorded once. The J gene is TRBJ2-5, the V gene TRBV7-2, with D possibly TRBD1 on 6 matching bases. CDR1 is SGHTA and CDR2 is FQGNSA in the germline V gene. The CDR3 spans 16 residues. With 1 base removed from V and 1 base from J, the gap between germline ends came to 13 bases. CDR3 loop: CASSLGVQGGQETQYF. In nucleotides, the CDR3 is TGTGCCAGCAGCTTAGGAGTACAGGGTGGCCAAGAGACCCAGTACTTC.

This chain connects TRBV10-3 to TRBJ2-7; 9 nucleotides agree with TRBD2. In germline, CDR1 is ENHRY, CDR2 SYGVKD. V was pared by 2 bases and J by 6 bases, with 11 bases of the junction left unmatched. The CDR3 length is 16 residues. The CDR3 protein is CAISEGRGLARLEQYF. In nucleotides, the CDR3 is TGTGCCATCAGTGAGGGTCGGGGACTAGCACGTCTCGAGCAGTACTTC.

The rearrangement uses TRBV5-6 and TRBJ1-1; TRBD1 is a possible D gene (5 bases). Trimming stripped 0 bases from V and 0 bases from J, with 15 bases between. The CDR3 contains 17 residues. Germline CDR1 is SGHDT and CDR2 is YYEEEE. The CDR3 DNA sequence: TGTGCCAGCAGCTTGGCTATACCCCGACAGTTGAACACTGAAGCTTTCTTT. Its protein product is CASSLAIPRQLNTEAFF.

This clone was seen only once. CDR3 nucleotide sequence: TGCGCCAGCAGTGAGGCAGTCCCTGGCTACACCTTC. Translated: CASSEAVPGYTF. The chain employs TRBV10-2 and TRBJ1-2; D unclear. With 2 bases removed from V and 7 bases from J, the gap between germline ends came to 8 bases. The germline V gene has CDR1 WSHSY and CDR2 SAAADI. The CDR3 contains 12 residues.